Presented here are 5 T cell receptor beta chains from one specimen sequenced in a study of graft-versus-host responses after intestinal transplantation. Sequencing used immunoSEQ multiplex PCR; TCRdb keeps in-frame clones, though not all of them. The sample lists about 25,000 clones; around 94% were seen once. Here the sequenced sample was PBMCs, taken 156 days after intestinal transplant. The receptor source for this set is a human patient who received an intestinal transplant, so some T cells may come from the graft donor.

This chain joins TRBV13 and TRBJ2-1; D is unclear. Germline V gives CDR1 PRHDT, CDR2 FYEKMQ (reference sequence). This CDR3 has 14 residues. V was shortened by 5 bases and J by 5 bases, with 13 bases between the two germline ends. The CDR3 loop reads CASSIGPSDNEQFF. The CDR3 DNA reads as TGTGCCAGCAGCATTGGGCCGTCGGACAATGAGCAGTTCTTC.

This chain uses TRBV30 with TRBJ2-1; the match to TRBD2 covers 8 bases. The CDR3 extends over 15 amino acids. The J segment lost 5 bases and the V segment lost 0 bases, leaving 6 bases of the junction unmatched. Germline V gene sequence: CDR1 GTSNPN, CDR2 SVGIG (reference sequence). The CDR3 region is CAWSVVLAGNNEQFF. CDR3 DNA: TGTGCCTGGAGTGTAGTTTTAGCGGGAAACAATGAGCAGTTCTTC.

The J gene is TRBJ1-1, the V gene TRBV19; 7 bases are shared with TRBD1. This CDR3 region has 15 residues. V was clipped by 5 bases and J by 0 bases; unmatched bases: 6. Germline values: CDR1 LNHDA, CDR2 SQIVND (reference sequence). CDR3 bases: TGTGCCAGTAGTTGGGACAGAACCATGAACACTGAAGCTTTCTTT. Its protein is CASSWDRTMNTEAFF.

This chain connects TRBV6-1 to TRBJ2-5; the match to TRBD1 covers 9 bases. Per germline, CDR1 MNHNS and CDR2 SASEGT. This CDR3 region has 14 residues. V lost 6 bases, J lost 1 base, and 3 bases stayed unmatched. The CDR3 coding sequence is TGTGCCAGCAGGAGGACAGGGGCCCAAGAGACCCAGTACTTC. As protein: CASRRTGAQETQYF.

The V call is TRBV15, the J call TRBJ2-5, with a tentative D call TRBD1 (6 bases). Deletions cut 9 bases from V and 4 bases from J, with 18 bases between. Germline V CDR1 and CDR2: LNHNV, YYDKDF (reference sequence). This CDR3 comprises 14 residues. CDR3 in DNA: TGTGCCACTTTAGAGCAGGGGTTAGGAGAGACCCAGTACTTC. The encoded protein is CATLEQGLGETQYF.